These T cell receptor beta chains were read from a single sample in a study of blood T cells in healthy people across ages. TCRdb re-analysed the 5' RACE reads in MiXCR, keeping a single row per CDR3 protein. The profile shows roughly 1.4 million distinct CDR3 sequences, approximately 63% of them singletons. The sequenced sample consisted of blood. Every receptor here comes from a man aged 18 to 35 in good health. Each CDR3 is given without its conserved first and last residue.

V,J,CDR3
TRBV4-2,TRBJ2-1,ASSPIAGDSYNEQF
TRBV20-1,TRBJ1-2,SARVGGNYGYT
TRBV27,TRBJ2-5,ASSSPVSIAGQETQY
TRBV7-2,TRBJ2-3,ASSEPVSAATFTDTQY
TRBV28,TRBJ2-3,ASSLIGQARDTQY
TRBV10-3,TRBJ2-1,AIQASGSVDEQF
TRBV29-1,NA,SVVWAGAVNEQY
TRBV5-1,TRBJ2-3,ASSPVGGPDTQY
TRBV7-9,TRBJ2-1,ASSTPAGSSGNEQF
TRBV12-3/TRBV12-4,NA,ASSSGLAGESYEQY
TRBV7-2,TRBJ2-1,ASSFKRDSSYNEQF
TRBV6-1,TRBJ2-7,ASSEDPGRTHEQY
TRBV29-1,TRBJ2-1,SVVGRSRVQDEQF
TRBV6-5,TRBJ2-5,ASSPAFYQETQY
TRBV4-1,TRBJ1-2,ASSQSHAGVDYGYT
TRBV4-1,NA,ASSQVSTSEQY
TRBV7-2,TRBJ1-1,ASSLALTANTEAF
TRBV7-9,TRBJ2-7,ASSPTTGGDEQY
TRBV6-6,TRBJ1-2,ASRPQGLDGYT
TRBV6-1,TRBJ2-7,AGGAAGDYGEQY
TRBV6-5,TRBJ1-6,ASTLDRGLSNSPLH
TRBV6-5,TRBJ1-1,ASSSARGSGATEAF
TRBV4-3,TRBJ2-5,ASSQIHRLNEQY
TRBV4-1,TRBJ1-2,ASSLRQGADGYT
TRBV28,TRBJ2-1,ASRYSSGYNEQF
TRBV27,TRBJ2-7,ATSPAGLSYEQY
TRBV6-6,TRBJ2-2,ASSYSIFVTVTGELF
TRBV27,TRBJ2-7,ASSEGQATYEQY
TRBV18,TRBJ2-7,ASSPHGLEQY
TRBV5-1,TRBJ1-1,ASSLETEGPQAF
TRBV29-1,TRBJ1-6,SGYDRGSDSYNSPLH
TRBV25-1,TRBJ2-7,ASSAGLPSYEQY
TRBV12-3/TRBV12-4,TRBJ1-1,ASSLPVEAEAF
TRBV27,TRBJ2-1,ASRVGTSGTYNEQF